These 15 T cell receptor beta chains originate from one sample sequenced in a study of graft-versus-host responses after intestinal transplantation. Produced via immunoSEQ multiplex PCR; TCRdb's table is partial and in-frame only. The data show 4,600 or so clones, more than 25% seen once. Sequenced material: alloreactive CD4+ T cells from a mixed lymphocyte reaction culture, taken before intestinal transplant. Subset specified: CFSE-low proliferating T cells sorted from roughly six-day pre-transplant mixed lymphocyte reaction (GvH or HvG direction). The receptors were sampled from a human patient who received an intestinal transplant.

This clone was picked up a small number of times. This chain uses TRBV6-9 with TRBJ2-3; D gene unclear. CDR1 MNHGY and CDR2 SVAAGI come from the germline V gene. The V end was cut by 5 bases, the J end by 4 bases, with 13 bases between. The CDR3 is made up of 14 amino acids. CDR3 amino acids: CASSEGLAADTQYF. The CDR3 DNA reads as TGTGCCAGCAGTGAAGGGTTGGCGGCAGATACGCAGTATTTT.

This clone was observed a few times. The genes are TRBV11-2 and TRBJ2-7, with D uncertain. V lost 0 bases, J lost 2 bases, and 8 bases lay in between. The length of the CDR3 is 14 residues. The V gene's germline CDR1 is SGHAT and CDR2 FQNNGV. This CDR3 reads CASSLDDGTYEQYF. DNA of the CDR3: TGTGCCAGCAGCTTAGACGACGGAACCTACGAGCAGTACTTC.

There are a few counts of this clone. This sequence joins TRBV5-1 and TRBJ2-5; D remains ambiguous. V lost 7 bases, J lost 4 bases, and 8 bases lay in between. Germline-derived CDR1 and CDR2 are SGHRS and YFSETQ. The length of the CDR3 is 11 residues. This CDR3 reads CASSSLETQYF. The DNA of the CDR3 is TGCGCCAGCTCGAGCCTAGAGACCCAGTACTTC. Drawing the rest from reference TRBV5-1 and TRBJ2-5, the complete variable domain is KAGVTQTPRYLIKTRGQQVTLSCSPISGHRSVSWYQQTPGQGLQFLFEYFSETQRNKGNFPGRFSGRQFSNSRSEMNVSTLELGDSALYLCASSSLETQYFGPGTRLLVL.

The table lists this clone with a few counts. The chain employs TRBV6-5 and TRBJ1-5; a possible D gene is TRBD1 (5 bases). The length of the CDR3 is 15 residues. Per germline, CDR1 MNHEY and CDR2 SVGAGI. V dropped 6 bases and J dropped 4 bases, with 16 bases sitting between them. In DNA form, the CDR3 reads TGTGCCAGCAGCCTCGGGGGTCGATTAAATCAGCCCCAGCATTTT. This sequence encodes CASSLGGRLNQPQHF.

About this clone: A read error may explain this, as a much larger clone is one base away. The rearrangement uses TRBV2 and TRBJ2-5, with 7 positions matching TRBD2. The CDR3 is made up of 13 amino acids. The germline CDR1 and CDR2 sequences are SNHLY and FYNNEI. V trimming: 3 bases; J trimming: 7 bases; junction bases outside the gene matches: 5. CDR3 in DNA: TGTGCCAGCAGTGAGGGTTGGGGGGGGACCCAGTACTTC. Its protein product is CASSEGWGGTQYF. The entire variable domain, with the rest obtained from reference TRBV2 and TRBJ2-5, is as follows: EPEVTQTPSHQVTQMGQEVILRCVPISNHLYFYWYRQILGQKVEFLVSFYNNEISEKSEIFDDQFSVERPDGSNFTLKIRSTKLEDSAMYFCASSEGWGGTQYFGPGTRLLVL.

This chain uses TRBV7-2 with TRBJ1-2; D is undetermined. CDR1 and CDR2 from the germline V gene are SGHTA and FQGNSA. The CDR3 consists of 14 residues. Trimming left V 5 bases short and J 4 bases short, with 14 bases between. The CDR3 region has the DNA TGTGCCAGCAGCACCGGAGCCTCAATCTATGGCTACACCTTC. This encodes CASSTGASIYGYTF.

The rearrangement uses TRBV14 and TRBJ2-7; 10 bases match TRBD2. CDR1 is SGHDN and CDR2 is FVKESK in the germline V gene. V lost 3 bases, J lost 7 bases, and 3 bases stayed unmatched. The CDR3 covers 13 residues. For the CDR3, the DNA is TGTGCCAGCAGCCAGGGACTAGCGTCAGAGCAGTACTTC. Encoded protein: CASSQGLASEQYF.

The table lists this clone with a few counts. The chain joins TRBV10-2 to TRBJ1-4; 7 bases align to TRBD1. Looked up from germline, CDR1 is WSHSY and CDR2 is SAAADI. V dropped 5 bases and J dropped 5; count of bases not matched to a gene: 14. This CDR3 is built from 17 residues. The CDR3 region has the DNA TGCGCCAGCAGTTCGATACTAATCGGGACAGTCAATGAAAAACTGTTTTTT. Its protein is CASSSILIGTVNEKLFF.

The chain carries TRBV6-6 and TRBJ2-7; 9 nucleotides agree with TRBD2. V trimming: 0 bases; J trimming: 2 bases; junction bases outside the gene matches: 2. The CDR3 is 15 amino acids. In germline, CDR1 is MNHNY, CDR2 SVGAGI (reference sequence). The CDR3, as DNA: TGTGCCAGCAGTTACTCGCGGGGGGGCCCCTACGAGCAGTACTTC. Translation: CASSYSRGGPYEQYF.

This clone is termed medium-sized. The chain combines TRBV4-1 with TRBJ1-4; no clear D gene. The CDR3 extends over 14 amino acids. From germline, CDR1 is MGHRA and CDR2 YSYEKL. The V end was cut by 1 base, the J end by 0 bases, with 3 bases between. The CDR3 nucleotides are TGCGCCAGCAGCCAAGGTGCAACTAATGAAAAACTGTTTTTT. This encodes CASSQGATNEKLFF.

By frequency in the sample, this clone is medium-sized. V is TRBV7-2 and J is TRBJ1-2; maybe TRBD1 (5 bases). Trimming stripped 2 bases from V and 2 bases from J, with 9 bases between. Germline loops: CDR1 SGHTA, CDR2 FQGNSA. The CDR3 is 14 residues long. Here the CDR3 DNA reads TGTGCCAGCAGCTTACAGGGAGCCAACTATGGCTACACCTTC. This gives the protein CASSLQGANYGYTF.

This clone turned up a few times. V is TRBV5-1 and J is TRBJ2-5; D possibly corresponds to TRBD1 (6 bases). Trimming left V 4 bases short and J 4 bases short, with 8 bases between. Per the germline V gene, CDR1 is SGHRS and CDR2 is YFSETQ. CDR3 length: 12 amino acids. The CDR3 nucleotides are TGCGCCAGCAGCAGAGGGGGAGAGACCCAGTACTTC. Amino acids: CASSRGGETQYF.

This chain connects TRBV6-6 to TRBJ1-1; no clear D. V lost 2 bases and J 2 bases, leaving 12 bases between the germline ends. The CDR3 loop spans 15 amino acids. Germline values: CDR1 MNHNY, CDR2 SVGAGI (reference sequence). The CDR3 DNA reads as TGTGCCAGCAGTTACCTAGCTACAGTTAACACTGAAGCTTTCTTT. The encoded protein is CASSYLATVNTEAFF.

CDR3 residues: CASSTRDEQYF. Here the CDR3 DNA reads TGTGCCAGCAGCACCCGGGACGAGCAGTACTTC. The J gene is TRBJ2-7, the V gene TRBV9; no clear D. The CDR3 totals 11 residues. V lost 4 bases, J lost 5 bases, and 7 bases lay in between. Per the germline V gene, CDR1 is SGDLS and CDR2 is YYNGEE.

The chain has TRBV19 and TRBJ2-7; 7 bases line up with TRBD2. The CDR3 totals 13 residues. The germline CDR1 and CDR2 sequences are LNHDA and SQIVND (reference sequence). V was clipped by 4 bases and J by 0 bases; unmatched bases: 0. The CDR3 protein is CASSSGSSYEQYF. The CDR3 DNA reads TGTGCCAGTAGTAGCGGGAGCTCCTACGAGCAGTACTTC.